This T cell receptor (beta chain) was obtained from a study of blood T cell repertoires in COVID-19. Study information: Italy, Spain and the United States were the sources of the convalescent and acute COVID-19 samples. From T cells, B-cell-depleted T cells, or PBMCs came the material, which was cDNA or gDNA.

Participants reported their clinical history, and cohort assignment relied on those reports. In the authors' workflow: Reference gene primer amplification gave nucleated cell count estimates. Profiled with immunoSEQ multiplex PCR; TCRdb holds only in-frame clones, not every one. The V and J calls and clone size are taken from that table; D and trimming were inferred from the DNA. In the table there are over 250,000 clones, around 90% of which are singletons. Looked up from germline, CDR1 is SGHVT and CDR2 is SQSDAQ. Trimming cost V 8 bases and J 0 bases; bases outside gene matches: 7. This CDR3 region has 14 residues.

The clonotype was recovered from a woman aged 30 to 39 who had recovered from COVID-19. Sample: PBMCs or T cells enriched from blood (not recorded which). The chain recombines TRBV7-4 with TRBJ2-7; 7 bases agree with TRBD2. The chain's CDR3 is CASGISGHSYEQYF. The DNA for the CDR3 is TGTGCCAGCGGAATTAGCGGGCACTCCTACGAGCAGTACTTC.